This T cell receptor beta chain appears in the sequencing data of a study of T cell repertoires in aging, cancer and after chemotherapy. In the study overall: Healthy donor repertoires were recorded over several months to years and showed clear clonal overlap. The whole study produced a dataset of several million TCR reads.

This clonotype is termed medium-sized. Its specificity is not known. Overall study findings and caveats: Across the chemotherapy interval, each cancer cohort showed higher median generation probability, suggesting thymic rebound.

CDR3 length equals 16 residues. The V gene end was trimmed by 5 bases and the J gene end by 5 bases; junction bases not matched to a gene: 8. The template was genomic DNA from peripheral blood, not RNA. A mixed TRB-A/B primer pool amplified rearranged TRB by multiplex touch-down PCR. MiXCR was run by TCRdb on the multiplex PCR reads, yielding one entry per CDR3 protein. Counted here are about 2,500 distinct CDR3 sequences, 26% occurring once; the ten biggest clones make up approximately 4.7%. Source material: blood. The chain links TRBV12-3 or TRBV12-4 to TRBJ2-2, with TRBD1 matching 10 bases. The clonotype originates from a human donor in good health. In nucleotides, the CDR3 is TGTGCCAGCAGTCCCCGGGGACAGGGGAGGACCGGGGAGCTGTTTTTT. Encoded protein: CASSPRGQGRTGELFF.